This TCR beta chain was sequenced in a study of T cell repertoires in cytomegalovirus infection. This clonotype came up many times. The target antigen is unknown. CDR3 length equals 16 residues. Trimming took 0 bases from V and 4 from J, leaving 15 bases between them. TCRdb reanalysed the reads using MiXCR and keeps one entry per CDR3 protein. The sample comprises 300,000 or so distinct CDR3 sequences, roughly 25% of which are singletons, and approximately 12% rests with the top ten. This chain connects TRBV12-3 or TRBV12-4 to TRBJ1-2, with D tentatively TRBD1 (5 bases). The sequence derives from a human donor in good health (CMV status not recorded). Some clones in this sample may be carry-over from other donors' samples. Here the sequenced sample was cultured PBMCs, taken from culture after CMV antigen stimulation. In nucleotides, the CDR3 is TGTGCCAGCAGTTTAGCGGGGCAGGAAATCCTCTATGGCTACACCTTC. Translated: CASSLAGQEILYGYTF.